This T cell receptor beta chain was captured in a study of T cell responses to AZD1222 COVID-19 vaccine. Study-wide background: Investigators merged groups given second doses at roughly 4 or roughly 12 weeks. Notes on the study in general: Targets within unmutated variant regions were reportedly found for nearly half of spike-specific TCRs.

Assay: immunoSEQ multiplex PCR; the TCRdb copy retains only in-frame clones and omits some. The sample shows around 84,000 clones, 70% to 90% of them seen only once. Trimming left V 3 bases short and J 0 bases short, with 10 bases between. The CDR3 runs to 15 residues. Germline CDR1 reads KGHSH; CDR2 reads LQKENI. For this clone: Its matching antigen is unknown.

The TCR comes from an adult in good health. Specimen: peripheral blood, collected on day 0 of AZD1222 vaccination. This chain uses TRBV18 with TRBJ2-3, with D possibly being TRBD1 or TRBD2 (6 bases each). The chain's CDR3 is CASSPRGDSTDTQYF. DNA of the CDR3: TGTGCCAGCTCACCTAGGGGGGATAGCACAGATACGCAGTATTTT.